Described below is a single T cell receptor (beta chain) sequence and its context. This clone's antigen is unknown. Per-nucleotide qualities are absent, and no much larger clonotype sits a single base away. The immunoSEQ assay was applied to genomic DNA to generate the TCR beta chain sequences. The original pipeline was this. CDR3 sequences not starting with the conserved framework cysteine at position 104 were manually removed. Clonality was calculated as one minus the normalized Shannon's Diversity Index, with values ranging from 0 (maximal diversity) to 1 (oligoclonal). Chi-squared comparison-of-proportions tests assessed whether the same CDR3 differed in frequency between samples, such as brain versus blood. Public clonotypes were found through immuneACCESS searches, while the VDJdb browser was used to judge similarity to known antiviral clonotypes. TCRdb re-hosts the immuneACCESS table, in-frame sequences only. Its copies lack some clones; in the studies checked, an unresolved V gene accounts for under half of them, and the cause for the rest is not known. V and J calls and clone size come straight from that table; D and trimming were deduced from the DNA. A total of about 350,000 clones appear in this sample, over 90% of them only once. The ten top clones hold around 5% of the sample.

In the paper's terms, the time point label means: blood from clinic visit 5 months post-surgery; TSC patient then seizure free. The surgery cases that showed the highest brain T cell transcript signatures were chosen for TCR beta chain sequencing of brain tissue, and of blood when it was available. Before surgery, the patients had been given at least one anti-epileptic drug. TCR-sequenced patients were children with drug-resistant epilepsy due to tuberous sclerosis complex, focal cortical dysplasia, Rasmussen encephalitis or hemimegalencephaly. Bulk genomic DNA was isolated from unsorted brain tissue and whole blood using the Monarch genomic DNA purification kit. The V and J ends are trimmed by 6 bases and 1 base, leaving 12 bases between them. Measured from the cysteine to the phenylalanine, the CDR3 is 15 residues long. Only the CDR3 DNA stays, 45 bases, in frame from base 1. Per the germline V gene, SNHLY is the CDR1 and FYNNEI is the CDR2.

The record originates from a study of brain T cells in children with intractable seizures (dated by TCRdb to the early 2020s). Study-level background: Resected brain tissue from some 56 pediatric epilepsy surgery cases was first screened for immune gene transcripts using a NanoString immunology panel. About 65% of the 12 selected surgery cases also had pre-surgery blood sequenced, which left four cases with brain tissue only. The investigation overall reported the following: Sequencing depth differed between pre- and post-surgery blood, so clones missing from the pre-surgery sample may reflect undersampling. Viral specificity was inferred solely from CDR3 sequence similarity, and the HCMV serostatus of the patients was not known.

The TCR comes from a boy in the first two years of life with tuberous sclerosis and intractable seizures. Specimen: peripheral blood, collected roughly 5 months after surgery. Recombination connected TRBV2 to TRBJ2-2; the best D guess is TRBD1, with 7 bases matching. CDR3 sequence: CASRQGDLNTGELFF. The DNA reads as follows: TGTGCCAGCAGGCAGGGGGACTTGAACACCGGGGAGCTGTTTTTT.